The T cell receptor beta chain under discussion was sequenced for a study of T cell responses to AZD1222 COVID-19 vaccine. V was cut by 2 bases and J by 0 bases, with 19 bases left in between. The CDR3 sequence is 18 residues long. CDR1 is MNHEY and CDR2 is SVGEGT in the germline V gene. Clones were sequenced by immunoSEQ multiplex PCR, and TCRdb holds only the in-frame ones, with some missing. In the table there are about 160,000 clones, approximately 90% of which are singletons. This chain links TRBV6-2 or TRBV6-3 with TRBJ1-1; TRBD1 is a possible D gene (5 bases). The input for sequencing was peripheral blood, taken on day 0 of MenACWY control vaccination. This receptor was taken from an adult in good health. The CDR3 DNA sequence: TGTGCCAGCAGTTACCAACAGGACGATAGCTGGATGAACACTGAAGCTTTCTTT. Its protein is CASSYQQDDSWMNTEAFF.